These T cell receptor beta chains were read from a single sample in a study of cytomegalovirus exposure and HLA in healthy donors. Using immunoSEQ multiplex PCR, the repertoire was profiled, and TCRdb retains in-frame clones only, with some absent. Of 120,000 to 150,000 clones listed, about 70% are singletons. Sequenced: PBMCs. These receptors were taken from a woman between 40 and 50 years old in good health and CMV-seronegative. Each CDR3 is given with its conserved first and last residue. D genes are given only for firm matches. Part of the rows lack a size; the others show once, few, many or a class for expanded clones.

j_call | d_call | clone_size | v_call | cdr3_nt | cdr3_aa
TRBJ1-2 | TRBD1 | NA | TRBV7-9 | TGTGCCAGCAGCTCAGGGACAGGGAAGAGAGGCTACACCTTC | CASSSGTGKRGYTF
TRBJ2-7 | TRBD2 | NA | TRBV5-1 | TGCGCCAGCAGCTTGACTTTAGCGGGATTGAACTCCTACGAGCAGTACTTC | CASSLTLAGLNSYEQYF
TRBJ1-1 | TRBD1 | NA | TRBV5-1 | TGCGCCAGCAGCTTGTTTGCCCCCGGGACAGACGCTTTCTTT | CASSLFAPGTDAFF
TRBJ1-2 | NA | NA | TRBV5-1 | TGCGCCAGCAGCTTGGATATGGGCAGGGCGAGCTATGGCTACACCTTC | CASSLDMGRASYGYTF
TRBJ2-1 | NA | NA | TRBV5-1 | TGCGCCAGCAGCCCCCTGGGGACTCGCTCCTACAATGAGCAGTTCTTC | CASSPLGTRSYNEQFF
TRBJ1-1 | NA | few | TRBV10-1 | TGCGCCAGCAGTGAGGCCGGTCAAGCTTTCTTT | CASSEAGQAFF
TRBJ2-4 | TRBD1 | NA | TRBV10-3 | TGTGCCATCAGTGAGGAACAGGGGGCCGCGGGGTACTTC | CAISEEQGAAGYF
TRBJ2-7 | NA | NA | TRBV7-2 | TGTGCCAGCAGCTTAGACAGCGGCGAGCAGTACTTC | CASSLDSGEQYF
TRBJ1-1 | TRBD1 | NA | TRBV5-6 | TGTGCCAGCAGCCCCTCAGGGGGCGCGCACACTGAAGCTTTCTTT | CASSPSGGAHTEAFF
TRBJ1-2 | NA | NA | TRBV28 | TGTGCCAGCAGTCCTCCGGACGGCAGGGGCTATGGCTACACCTTC | CASSPPDGRGYGYTF
TRBJ1-1 | NA | NA | TRBV5-8 | TGTGCCAGCAGCTTGAACAGGGACCTGAACACTGAAGCTTTCTTT | CASSLNRDLNTEAFF
TRBJ2-7 | TRBD2 | NA | TRBV7-8 | TGTGCCAGCAGCTTAGTAGGTAGCGGGAGCCTGAAAACCTACGAGCAGTACTTC | CASSLVGSGSLKTYEQYF
TRBJ2-2 | NA | NA | TRBV28 | TGTGCCAGCAGTTCCTTTAGCGGGAACACCGGGGAGCTGTTTTTT | CASSSFSGNTGELFF
TRBJ1-2 | TRBD1 | NA | TRBV5-1 | TGCGCCAGCAGCTTGGGGGACAGGAACTATGGCTACACCTTC | CASSLGDRNYGYTF
TRBJ1-1 | NA | NA | TRBV2 | TGTGCCAGCTTAAGGGGCAGGCTGAACACTGAAGCTTTCTTT | CASLRGRLNTEAFF
TRBJ2-5 | TRBD2 | once | TRBV19 | TGTGCCAGTAGTACACTAGCGGGAGGGTCCCAAGAGACCCAGTACTTC | CASSTLAGGSQETQYF
TRBJ2-5 | NA | NA | TRBV9 | TGTGCCAGCAGCGCACAGGGTATCCGAGAGACCCAGTACTTC | CASSAQGIRETQYF
TRBJ2-7 | NA | NA | TRBV19 | TGTGCCAGTAGGCGGGACGGGACCTACGAGCAGTACTTC | CASRRDGTYEQYF
TRBJ2-7 | TRBD1 | NA | TRBV23-1 | TGCGCCAGCAGTCAACCACAGGGACAGGCCCCTCCCTACGAGCAGTACTTC | CASSQPQGQAPPYEQYF
TRBJ1-3 | NA | NA | TRBV5-1 | TGCGCCAGCAGCTTGGCCGGATGGGCAGACTCTGGAAACACCATATATTTT | CASSLAGWADSGNTIYF
TRBJ2-5 | NA | NA | TRBV11-2 | TGTGCCAGCAGCTTACAGGTTTCTGGGGAGACCCAGTACTTC | CASSLQVSGETQYF
TRBJ2-3 | TRBD1 | NA | TRBV7-9 | TGTTCCAGCAGCTCTCTAGGACAGGGGGCTGGAGATACGCAGTATTTT | CSSSSLGQGAGDTQYF
TRBJ1-5 | NA | NA | TRBV7-9 | TGTTCCAGCAGCCCGAGAGGAGGGTCCAGTCAGCCCCAGCATTTT | CSSSPRGGSSQPQHF
TRBJ1-2 | NA | NA | TRBV5-4 | TGTGCCAGCAGCTCCCCAGTTGAAACAAACTATGGCTACACCTTC | CASSSPVETNYGYTF
TRBJ1-2 | NA | few | TRBV5-1 | TGCGCCAGCAGCTTTCAGGGGTCTAACTATGGCTACACCTTC | CASSFQGSNYGYTF
TRBJ2-5 | NA | NA | TRBV7-9 | TGTTCCAGCAGCGGGATTGGACAGGGAGGACCGACCCAGTACTTC | CSSSGIGQGGPTQYF